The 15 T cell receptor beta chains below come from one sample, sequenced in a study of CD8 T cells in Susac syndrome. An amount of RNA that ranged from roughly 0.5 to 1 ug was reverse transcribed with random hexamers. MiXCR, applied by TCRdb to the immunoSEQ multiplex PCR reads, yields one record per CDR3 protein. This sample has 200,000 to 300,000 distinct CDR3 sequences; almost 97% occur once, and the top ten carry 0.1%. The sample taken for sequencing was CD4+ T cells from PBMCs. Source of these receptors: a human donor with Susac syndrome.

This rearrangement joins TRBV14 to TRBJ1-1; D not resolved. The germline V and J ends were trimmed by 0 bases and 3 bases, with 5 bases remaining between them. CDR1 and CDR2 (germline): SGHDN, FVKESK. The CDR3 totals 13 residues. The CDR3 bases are TGTGCCAGCAGCCAAGACAGAGACACTGAAGCTTTCTTT. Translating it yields CASSQDRDTEAFF.

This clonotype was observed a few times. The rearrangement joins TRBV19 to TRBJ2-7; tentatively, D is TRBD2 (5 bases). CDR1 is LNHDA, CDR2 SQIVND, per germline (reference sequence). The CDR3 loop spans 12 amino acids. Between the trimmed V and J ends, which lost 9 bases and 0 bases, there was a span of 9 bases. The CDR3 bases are TGTGCCAGCGGACGGGACTCCTACGAGCAGTACTTC. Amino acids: CASGRDSYEQYF.

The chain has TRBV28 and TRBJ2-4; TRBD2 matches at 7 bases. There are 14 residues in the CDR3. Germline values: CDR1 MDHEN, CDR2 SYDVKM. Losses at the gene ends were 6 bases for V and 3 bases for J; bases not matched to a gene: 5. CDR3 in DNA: TGTGCCAGCAGCGGGAGGCGTGGCAAAAACATTCAGTACTTC. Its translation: CASSGRRGKNIQYF.

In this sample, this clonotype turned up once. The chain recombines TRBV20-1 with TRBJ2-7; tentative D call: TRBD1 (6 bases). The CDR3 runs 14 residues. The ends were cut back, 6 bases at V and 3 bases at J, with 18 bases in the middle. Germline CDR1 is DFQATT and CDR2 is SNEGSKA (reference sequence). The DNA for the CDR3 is TGCAGTGCCAGCGGACAGAACATTAACTACGAGCAGTACTTC. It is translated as CSASGQNINYEQYF.

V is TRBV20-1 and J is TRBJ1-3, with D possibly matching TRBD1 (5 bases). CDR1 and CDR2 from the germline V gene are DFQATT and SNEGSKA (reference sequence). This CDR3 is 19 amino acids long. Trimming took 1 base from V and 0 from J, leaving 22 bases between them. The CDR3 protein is CSARAPGAGSTLSGNTIYF. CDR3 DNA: TGCAGTGCTAGAGCCCCCGGGGCAGGGAGTACCCTCTCTGGAAACACCATATATTTT.

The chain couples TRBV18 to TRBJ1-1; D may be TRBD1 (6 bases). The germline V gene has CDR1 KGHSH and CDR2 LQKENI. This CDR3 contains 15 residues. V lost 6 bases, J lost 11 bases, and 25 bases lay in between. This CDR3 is CASSQLLYRDSPAFF. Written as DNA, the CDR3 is TGTGCCAGCTCCCAATTGTTATACAGGGACTCACCTGCTTTCTTT.

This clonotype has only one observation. Here the CDR3 reads CASSYSIGTYEQYF. The CDR3 nucleotides are TGTGCCAGCAGTTACTCTATTGGGACCTACGAGCAGTACTTC. This chain joins TRBV6-5 and TRBJ2-7, with D unclear. Between the trimmed V and J ends, which lost 0 bases and 2 bases, there was a span of 8 bases. This CDR3 comprises 14 residues. Germline V lookup: CDR1 MNHEY, CDR2 SVGAGI.

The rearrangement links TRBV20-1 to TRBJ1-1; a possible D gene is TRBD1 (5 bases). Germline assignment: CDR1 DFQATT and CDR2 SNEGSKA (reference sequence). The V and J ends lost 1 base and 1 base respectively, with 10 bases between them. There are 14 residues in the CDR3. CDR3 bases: TGCAGTGCTAGAGGTACAGGATGGAACACTGAAGCTTTCTTT. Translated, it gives CSARGTGWNTEAFF.

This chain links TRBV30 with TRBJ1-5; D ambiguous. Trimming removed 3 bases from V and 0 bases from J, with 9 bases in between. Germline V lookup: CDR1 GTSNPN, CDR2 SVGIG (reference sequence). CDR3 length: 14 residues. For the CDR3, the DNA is TGTGCCTGGAGGAACAGAAATAGCAATCAGCCCCAGCATTTT. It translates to CAWRNRNSNQPQHF.

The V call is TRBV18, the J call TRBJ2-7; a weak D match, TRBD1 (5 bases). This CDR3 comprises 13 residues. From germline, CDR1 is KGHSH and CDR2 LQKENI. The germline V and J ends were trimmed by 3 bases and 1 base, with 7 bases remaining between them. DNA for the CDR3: TGTGCCAGCTCACCTGGGGCTTCCTACGAGCAGTACTTC. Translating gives CASSPGASYEQYF.

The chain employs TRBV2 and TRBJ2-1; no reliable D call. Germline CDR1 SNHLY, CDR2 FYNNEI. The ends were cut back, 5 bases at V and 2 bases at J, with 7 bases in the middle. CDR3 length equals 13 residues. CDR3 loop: CASSIDTYNEQFF. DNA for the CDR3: TGTGCCAGCAGTATAGACACCTACAATGAGCAGTTCTTC.

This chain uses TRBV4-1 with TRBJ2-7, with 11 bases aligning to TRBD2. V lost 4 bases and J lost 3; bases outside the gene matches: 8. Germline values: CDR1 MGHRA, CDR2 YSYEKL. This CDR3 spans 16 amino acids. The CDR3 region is CASSPGFTSGSYEQYF. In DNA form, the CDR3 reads TGCGCCAGCAGCCCAGGCTTTACTAGCGGGAGCTACGAGCAGTACTTC.

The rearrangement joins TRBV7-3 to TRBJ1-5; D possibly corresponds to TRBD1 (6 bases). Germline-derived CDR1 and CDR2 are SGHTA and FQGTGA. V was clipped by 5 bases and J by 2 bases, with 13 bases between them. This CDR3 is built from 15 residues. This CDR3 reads CASSLTQGGNQPQHF. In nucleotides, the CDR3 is TGTGCCAGCAGCCTTACACAGGGAGGCAATCAGCCCCAGCATTTT.

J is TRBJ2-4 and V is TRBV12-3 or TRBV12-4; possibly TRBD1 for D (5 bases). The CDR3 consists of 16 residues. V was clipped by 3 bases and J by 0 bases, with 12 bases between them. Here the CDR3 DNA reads TGTGCCAGCAGTTTCAGACAGATCGAAGCCAAAAACATTCAGTACTTC. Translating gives CASSFRQIEAKNIQYF.

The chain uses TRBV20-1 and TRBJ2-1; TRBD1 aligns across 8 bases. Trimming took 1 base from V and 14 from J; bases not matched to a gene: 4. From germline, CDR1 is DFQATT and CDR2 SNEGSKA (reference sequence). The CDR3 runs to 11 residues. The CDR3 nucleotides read TGCAGTGCTAGAGTAGGACAGGGCGAGTTCTTC. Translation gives CSARVGQGEFF.